This TCR beta chain came from a study of tumor-infiltrating lymphocytes in primary liver carcinoma. Production of TCR beta cDNA used approximately 480 ng total RNA together with a constant-region primer. Libraries for TCR beta were built through three nested multiplex PCR rounds, which together made up a slightly modified ARM-PCR procedure. The two initial PCR rounds, around 11 cycles each, used TRBV1-TRBV30 forward and C-beta reverse primers. A single record per CDR3 protein comes from TCRdb applying MiXCR to the multiplex PCR reads. This sample has about 200,000 distinct CDR3 sequences, with 85% found just once. This CDR3 spans 15 amino acids. As for this clonotype: The antigen remains unidentified. The junction does not match germline at one end; this may be a read error.

The tissue used was unsorted bulk material of roughly 17-31 mg. RNA and DNA were co-extracted from it with the AllPrep DNA/RNA mini kit. Whole-study findings and limits: The top-250-clone fraction was significantly higher in tumors than in blood (p = 0.039).

The specimen sequenced was tumor tissue from primary liver carcinoma. The TCR sequence derives from a man aged 40-49 years with primary liver carcinoma and hepatitis B virus infection. This chain joins TRBV12-3 or TRBV12-4 and TRBJ2-1, with 12 positions matching TRBD2. CDR3: CTSSAGLAGYNEQFF. The CDR3 region has the DNA TGTACCAGCAGTGCGGGACTAGCGGGCTACAACGAGCAGTTCTTC.